One sample yielded the 30 T cell receptor beta chains listed below, sequenced in a study of Graves' ophthalmopathy and Graves' hyperthyroidism. For repertoire sequencing, the TCR beta CDR3 regions were amplified from RNA transcripts. Following a first-round RT-PCR that used HTBI primers, a second-round multiplex PCR was carried out. TCRdb re-derived calls from the multiplex PCR reads in MiXCR, one entry per CDR3 protein. The table records almost 750,000 distinct CDR3 sequences, 40% of them present only once. The specimen was peripheral blood. Source of these receptors: an adult man with Graves' ophthalmopathy.

At least ten counts were recorded for this clonotype. This sequence joins TRBV15 and TRBJ1-1; 7 nucleotides align to TRBD1. The CDR3 has 13 residues. Germline CDR1 is LNHNV and CDR2 is YYDKDF (reference sequence). V was pared by 4 bases and J by 4 bases, with 3 bases of the junction left unmatched. The CDR3 DNA reads TGTGCCACCAGCACGGACAGGTCCACTGAAGCTTTCTTT. It codes for CATSTDRSTEAFF.

This clonotype was found many times. J is TRBJ1-1 and V is TRBV29-1; D may be TRBD1 (5 bases). CDR3 length equals 13 residues. V lost 7 bases and J 2 bases, leaving 14 bases between the germline ends. Germline V lookup: CDR1 SQVTM, CDR2 ANQGSEA. CDR3 region: CSGGRYFNTEAFF. In nucleotides, the CDR3 is TGCAGCGGGGGCAGGTACTTTAACACTGAAGCTTTCTTT.

The chain is built from TRBV7-2 and TRBJ2-5; D might be TRBD2 (6 bases). Germline V gene data show CDR1 as SGHTA and CDR2 as FQGNSA. This CDR3 comprises 13 residues. The V and J ends lost 11 bases and 1 base respectively, with 14 bases between them. The CDR3 loop is CALAGGLQETQYF. The CDR3 DNA sequence: TGTGCCCTTGCCGGGGGACTCCAAGAGACCCAGTACTTC.

This clonotype showed up just a few times. This chain joins TRBV7-9 and TRBJ1-5, with D unclear. CDR3 length: 12 residues. Looked up from germline, CDR1 is SEHNR and CDR2 is FQNEAQ (reference sequence). The V gene lost 4 bases and the J gene lost 9 bases, with 10 bases spanning the gap. The CDR3 nucleotides are TGTGCCAGCAGCTCCCGCAACTGGCCCCAGCATTTT. This gives the protein CASSSRNWPQHF.

The sample holds a few counts of this clonotype. V and J are TRBV4-3 and TRBJ1-2; D is ambiguous. The CDR3 runs to 15 residues. With 0 bases removed from V and 4 bases from J, the gap between germline ends came to 12 bases. Germline assignment: CDR1 LGHNA and CDR2 YSLEER. This CDR3 is CASSQDWVSSYGYTF. The CDR3 DNA reads TGCGCCAGCAGCCAAGATTGGGTCTCCTCCTATGGCTACACCTTC.

This clonotype came up a few times. The chain links TRBV20-1 to TRBJ1-6; D gene ambiguous. The V gene lost 6 bases and the J gene lost 7 bases, with 10 bases spanning the gap. This CDR3 is 12 amino acids long. In germline, CDR1 is DFQATT, CDR2 SNEGSKA (reference sequence). The CDR3 DNA reads as TGCAGTGCCCGGGCGGCCAATTCACCCCTCCACTTT. It translates to CSARAANSPLHF.

This clonotype was seen more than once but under ten times. V is TRBV11-2 and J is TRBJ1-2; D gene uncertain. CDR3 length: 11 amino acids. Trimming shortened V by 1 base and J by 9 bases, and 6 bases separated the two germline ends. CDR1 and CDR2 (germline): SGHAT, FQNNGV. CDR3 in DNA: TGTGCCAGCAGCTTAGCTAAGCGCTACACCTTC. This translates into CASSLAKRYTF.

This sequence joins TRBV2 and TRBJ2-7; possibly TRBD1 or TRBD2 for D (5 bases each). The CDR3 totals 13 residues. Per the germline V gene, CDR1 is SNHLY and CDR2 is FYNNEI. The V end was cut by 8 bases, the J end by 8 bases, with 19 bases between. The CDR3 loop is CASVEEDEGQQYF. As DNA, the CDR3 is TGTGCCAGCGTTGAAGAAGATGAGGGGCAGCAGTACTTC.

This clonotype was observed a handful of times. J is TRBJ1-1 and V is TRBV7-8; no clear D gene. V gave up 0 bases and J gave up 1 base, with 9 bases separating them. CDR3 length equals 15 residues. Germline V CDR1 and CDR2: SGHVS, FQNEAQ. The CDR3, as DNA: TGTGCCAGCAGCTTAGCGATGGGAAAGAACACTGAAGCTTTCTTT. Its protein product is CASSLAMGKNTEAFF.

This clonotype was observed a single time. This CDR3 is CASRRQGPSYEQYF. The CDR3 DNA reads TGTGCCAGCAGAAGACAGGGTCCCTCCTACGAGCAGTACTTC. The V gene is TRBV2, the J gene TRBJ2-7, with TRBD1 matching over 7 bases. In germline, CDR1 is SNHLY, CDR2 FYNNEI. CDR3 length: 14 residues. V gave up 6 bases and J gave up 0 bases; unmatched junction bases: 5.

In its sample, this clonotype was seen many times. The chain combines TRBV9 with TRBJ2-7, with no clear D. The CDR3 is 14 amino acids. Trimming removed 3 bases from V and 4 bases from J, with 14 bases in between. Germline assignment: CDR1 SGDLS and CDR2 YYNGEE. The CDR3 sequence is CASSAVDGSYEQYF. The CDR3 nucleotides are TGTGCCAGCAGCGCAGTGGACGGGTCGTACGAGCAGTACTTC.

This clonotype was recorded a few times. The V and J genes are TRBV27 and TRBJ2-5, with D possibly TRBD1 on 7 matching bases. From germline, CDR1 is MNHEY and CDR2 SMNVEV (reference sequence). CDR3 length equals 14 residues. Trimming took off 7 bases at V and 5 bases at J, with 17 bases between the two ends. For the CDR3, the DNA is TGTGCCAGCACCGCGGGAAACAGGGGTGAGACCCAGTACTTC. Residues: CASTAGNRGETQYF.

Notes on this clonotype: The conserved final phenylalanine or tryptophan is absent from the CDR3, which likely points to a read error. Because the CDR3's place on the DNA is in doubt, the DNA is left out and the CDR3 is given as listed by TCRdb. The gene calls are TRBV29-1 and TRBJ2-5. In germline, CDR1 is SQVTM, CDR2 ANQGSEA. The CDR3 contains 8 residues when both ends are counted. The CDR3 here is CSVESQYV.

This clonotype was recorded once. J is TRBJ1-4 and V is TRBV4-3; 8 bases fit TRBD1. V was clipped by 1 base and J by 8 bases; unmatched bases: 9. Germline CDR1 and CDR2: LGHNA and YSLEER. This CDR3 contains 16 residues. CDR3 amino acids: CASSQVISGGAEKLFF. CDR3 DNA sequence: TGCGCCAGCAGCCAAGTAATTTCAGGGGGCGCGGAAAAACTGTTTTTT.

The chain combines TRBV7-2 with TRBJ1-4, with unresolved D. V lost 3 bases and J 10 bases, leaving 6 bases between the germline ends. Germline CDR1 SGHTA, CDR2 FQGNSA. The CDR3 runs 11 residues. The CDR3 DNA is TGTGCCAGCAGCTTGGCAGGAAAACTGTTTTTT. This gives the protein CASSLAGKLFF.

The table lists this clonotype with a few counts. This sequence joins TRBV12-3 or TRBV12-4 and TRBJ2-7, with 8 bases that match TRBD1. The CDR3 has 14 residues. V was clipped by 8 bases and J by 3 bases; unmatched bases: 9. The CDR3 is CASGQTGVNYEQYF. DNA for the CDR3: TGTGCCAGCGGGCAGACAGGGGTTAACTACGAGCAGTACTTC.

On this clonotype itself: Mismatch with germline at one junction end may stem from a read error. The V call is TRBV24-1, the J call TRBJ1-5; weak D call: TRBD1 (6 bases). Germline CDR1 KGHDR, CDR2 SFDVKD. The CDR3 has 14 amino acids. For the CDR3, the DNA is TGTGCCAGCAGTTACAATGACAGGACTCAGCCCCAGCATTTT. Protein product: CASSYNDRTQPQHF.

This clonotype showed up many times. This chain links TRBV20-1 with TRBJ2-7; 10 nucleotides line up with TRBD1. Unmatched junction bases numbered 12, after V lost 2 bases and J lost 5 bases. Germline CDR1 is DFQATT and CDR2 is SNEGSKA (reference sequence). The CDR3 is made up of 16 amino acids. This CDR3 is CSARILSGQGVHEQYF. CDR3 nucleotide sequence: TGCAGTGCTAGAATCCTTTCTGGACAGGGGGTTCACGAGCAGTACTTC.

This clonotype was seen a few times. CDR3 residues: CASRGGGLAGVPYGEQYF. The CDR3 nucleotides read TGTGCCAGCAGGGGCGGGGGACTAGCGGGAGTTCCCTATGGGGAGCAGTACTTC. The rearrangement joins TRBV9 to TRBJ2-7; 14 nucleotides agree with TRBD2. With V trimmed by 5 bases and J by 7 bases, 17 bases remained unmatched. CDR1 is SGDLS, CDR2 YYNGEE, per germline. The CDR3 has 18 residues.

This chain joins TRBV20-1 and TRBJ2-7; D is possibly TRBD1 or TRBD2 (6 bases each). V was cut by 1 base and J by 6 bases, with 16 bases left in between. The germline V gene encodes CDR1 DFQATT and CDR2 SNEGSKA (reference sequence). CDR3 length: 14 amino acids. The CDR3 spells CSARGQGRTAEQYF. In DNA form, the CDR3 reads TGCAGTGCTAGAGGTCAGGGGAGGACCGCCGAGCAGTACTTC.

In its sample, this clonotype was seen a few times. The rearrangement uses TRBV7-2 and TRBJ2-7, with a possible D match to TRBD2 (6 bases). Between the trimmed V and J ends, which lost 5 bases and 3 bases, there was a span of 20 bases. The CDR3 is 16 residues long. In germline, CDR1 is SGHTA, CDR2 FQGNSA. The CDR3 DNA follows: TGTGCCAGCAGCCAGGATGCGACTAGACCCAACTACGAGCAGTACTTC. It specifies CASSQDATRPNYEQYF.

The rearrangement links TRBV12-3 or TRBV12-4 to TRBJ2-7, with TRBD2 identical over 8 bases. The end of the DNA is better explained by TRBJ2-1, so the J call may be wrong. This CDR3 spans 15 amino acids. In nucleotides, the CDR3 is TGTGCCAGCACCCGGGGGGTAGCGGGGCCCAGCGTGCAGTTCTTC. Protein sequence: CASTRGVAGPSVQFF.

The CDR3 sequence: CASSWGDPYEQYF. The CDR3 coding sequence is TGTGCCAGCAGTTGGGGGGATCCGTACGAGCAGTACTTC. The genes are TRBV7-9 and TRBJ2-7, with D perhaps TRBD2 (6 bases). The germline CDR1 and CDR2 sequences are SEHNR and FQNEAQ (reference sequence). Trimming cost V 6 bases and J 4 bases, with 13 bases left between them. The CDR3 runs to 13 residues.

The chain employs TRBV15 and TRBJ1-1, with no clear D. The CDR3 runs 14 residues. CDR1 and CDR2 (germline): LNHNV, YYDKDF (reference sequence). Trimming removed 8 bases at V and 11 bases at J, with 24 bases between. The CDR3 sequence: CATQRVGGNGRAFF. CDR3 coding DNA: TGTGCCACCCAACGTGTGGGCGGCAATGGTCGTGCTTTCTTT.

There are a few counts of this clonotype. J is TRBJ1-2 and V is TRBV9; TRBD1 is a possible D gene (5 bases). Trimming removed 0 bases from V and 1 base from J, with 16 bases in between. This CDR3 spans 17 amino acids. The germline CDR1 and CDR2 sequences are SGDLS and YYNGEE. CDR3 sequence: CASSVDPTWGNNYGYTF. CDR3 nucleotides: TGTGCCAGCAGCGTAGACCCCACCTGGGGGAATAACTATGGCTACACCTTC.

This clonotype was observed many times. This chain connects TRBV10-2 to TRBJ2-7; D might be TRBD1 (6 bases). This CDR3 has 14 residues. The V end lost 3 bases, the J end lost 2 bases, and 11 bases lay between the germline ends. Looked up from germline, CDR1 is WSHSY and CDR2 is SAAADI. CDR3 residues: CASSELDRAYEQYF. In DNA, the CDR3 is TGCGCCAGCAGTGAACTGGACAGAGCCTACGAGCAGTACTTC.

This clonotype was observed at least ten times. Written as DNA, the CDR3 is TGTGCCAGCAGTCCCCGGGACAGCTATGGCTACACCTTC. Amino acid sequence: CASSPRDSYGYTF. This sequence joins TRBV12-3 or TRBV12-4 and TRBJ1-2; the match to TRBD1 covers 7 bases. This CDR3 spans 13 amino acids. V shed 5 bases, J shed 4 bases, and the junction held 4 bases outside the gene matches.

This sequence joins TRBV20-1 and TRBJ1-1; D unresolved. The germline V and J ends were trimmed by 6 bases and 4 bases, with 18 bases remaining between them. The CDR3 length is 14 residues. Germline CDR1 is DFQATT and CDR2 is SNEGSKA (reference sequence). The CDR3 DNA sequence: TGCAGTGCCGTGGATGGGGAGGTGACCACTGAAGCTTTCTTT. Translated: CSAVDGEVTTEAFF.

The sample holds many counts of this clonotype. The chain carries TRBV7-8 and TRBJ1-1; no reliable D call. Germline V CDR1 and CDR2: SGHVS, FQNEAQ. Trimming removed 2 bases from V and 1 base from J, with 8 bases in between. This CDR3 region has 14 residues. The CDR3 sequence: CASSLYDRNTEAFF. The DNA of the CDR3 is TGTGCCAGCAGCTTATATGATAGGAACACTGAAGCTTTCTTT.

This clonotype was counted only a few times. This chain links TRBV7-9 with TRBJ1-1, with a possible D match to TRBD1 (6 bases). CDR1 is SEHNR, CDR2 FQNEAQ, per germline (reference sequence). The CDR3 consists of 13 residues. V lost 6 bases and J 8 bases, leaving 16 bases between the germline ends. CDR3 in DNA: TGTGCCAGCAGTTCAGGGACACGTATCGAAGCTTTCTTT. Translated, it gives CASSSGTRIEAFF.